The 31 T cell receptor beta chains reported below all come from one sample, sequenced in a study of CD8 T cells in ankylosing spondylitis. Each CDR3 protein gets one entry after TCRdb re-called the 5' RACE reads with MiXCR. The sample holds some 71,000 distinct CDR3 sequences, about 5.7% seen once. Sequencing input: blood, either unsorted or a sorted T cell fraction (not recorded which). These receptors all come from a male donor with ankylosing spondylitis or in good health (not recorded which).

This clonotype was detected ten times or more. This chain links TRBV4-1 with TRBJ2-1; 8 nucleotides match TRBD1. The CDR3 sequence is 17 residues long. The ends lost 4 bases at V and 5 bases at J; junction bases unmatched: 13. The germline gives CDR1 MGHRA, CDR2 YSYEKL. In DNA, the CDR3 is TGCGCCAGCAGCCCGCGACAGGGGCCCCTGTATGACAATGAGCAGTTCTTC. Amino acid sequence: CASSPRQGPLYDNEQFF.

This clonotype was recorded many times. V is TRBV6-1 and J is TRBJ2-2; D ambiguous. Between the trimmed V and J ends, which lost 6 bases and 3 bases, there was a span of 14 bases. CDR3 length equals 15 residues. Germline CDR1 reads MNHNS; CDR2 reads SASEGT. This CDR3 reads CASSPRLLDTGELFF. CDR3 coding DNA: TGTGCCAGCAGCCCCCGACTGCTTGACACCGGGGAGCTGTTTTTT.

The chain uses TRBV29-1 and TRBJ1-2, with D perhaps TRBD1 (6 bases). With 6 bases removed from V and 2 bases from J, the gap between germline ends came to 10 bases. Germline loops: CDR1 SQVTM, CDR2 ANQGSEA. CDR3 length: 12 amino acids. CDR3: CSVAGENYGYTF. CDR3 in DNA: TGCAGCGTGGCAGGGGAAAACTATGGCTACACCTTC. The variable domain in full, completed from reference TRBV29-1 and TRBJ1-2, reads SAVISQKPSRDICQRGTSLTIQCQVDSQVTMMFWYRQQPGQSLTLIATANQGSEATYESGFVIDKFPISRPNLTFSTLTVSNMSPEDSSIYLCSVAGENYGYTFGSGTRLTVV.

This clonotype was found many times. This chain uses TRBV4-3 with TRBJ1-4; unclear D gene. Trimming stripped 0 bases from V and 11 bases from J, with 13 bases between. The CDR3 spans 14 residues. The germline V gene encodes CDR1 LGHNA and CDR2 YSLEER. CDR3 region: CASSQDREGRKLFF. The CDR3 DNA sequence: TGCGCCAGCAGCCAAGATAGGGAGGGCCGGAAACTGTTTTTT.

This clonotype came up many times. V gene TRBV24-1 combines with J gene TRBJ2-3; D unresolved. V lost 3 bases and J lost 4, with 10 bases in between. The CDR3 totals 14 residues. CDR1 and CDR2 (germline): KGHDR, SFDVKD. For the CDR3, the DNA is TGTGCCACCAGTGATGGCCAGGAGTCAGATACGCAGTATTTT. It is translated as CATSDGQESDTQYF.

This clonotype occurred many times. V is TRBV18 and J is TRBJ2-7; weak D call: TRBD1 (7 bases). This CDR3 comprises 14 residues. Looked up from germline, CDR1 is KGHSH and CDR2 is LQKENI. V shed 6 bases and J shed 3 bases, with 15 bases lying between them. CDR3 region: CASSSRGVIYEQYF. The CDR3 nucleotides read TGTGCCAGCTCGTCCAGGGGGGTTATCTACGAGCAGTACTTC.

Ten or more counts support this clonotype. The V gene is TRBV20-1, the J gene TRBJ2-7; D possibly uses TRBD1 or TRBD2 (5 bases each). Germline CDR1 reads DFQATT; CDR2 reads SNEGSKA (reference sequence). The V end was cut by 5 bases, the J end by 2 bases, with 28 bases between. This CDR3 spans 18 amino acids. DNA for the CDR3: TGCAGTGCTCAAACCCCGGCTTCGGGGCCGCATTCCCCCTACGAGCAGTACTTC. Amino acid sequence: CSAQTPASGPHSPYEQYF.

This clonotype occurred many times. This chain connects TRBV28 to TRBJ1-5; D possibly corresponds to TRBD1 (6 bases). Germline-derived CDR1 and CDR2 are MDHEN and SYDVKM. The CDR3 covers 15 residues. V lost 7 bases and J 0 bases, leaving 13 bases between the germline ends. The CDR3 DNA reads as TGTGCCAGCACCAAGGACAGTCGTAGCAATCAGCCCCAGCATTTT. Translation gives CASTKDSRSNQPQHF.

Many counts were recorded for this clonotype. This chain joins TRBV7-8 and TRBJ1-6, with TRBD1 as a possible D gene (5 bases). V was clipped by 4 bases and J by 8 bases, with 15 bases between them. From germline, CDR1 is SGHVS and CDR2 FQNEAQ. The CDR3 is made up of 15 amino acids. This chain's CDR3 is CASSSHRDSYSPLHF. The CDR3 DNA follows: TGTGCCAGCAGCTCTCACCGGGACTCTTATTCACCCCTCCACTTT. Complete variable domain (other parts from reference TRBV7-8 and TRBJ1-6): GAGVSQSPRYKVAKRGQDVALRCDPISGHVSLFWYQQALGQGPEFLTYFQNEAQLDKSGLPSDRFFAERPEGSVSTLKIQRTQQEDSAVYLCASSSHRDSYSPLHFGNGTRLTVT.

The chain recombines TRBV6-2 or TRBV6-3 with TRBJ2-3; 7 bases map to TRBD2. V gave up 4 bases and J gave up 2 bases; unmatched junction bases: 6. This CDR3 has 15 amino acids. The V gene's germline CDR1 is MNHEY and CDR2 SVGEGT. The CDR3 region has the DNA TGTGCCAGCAGTTCCTCCCGGGACTACACAGATACGCAGTATTTT. It codes for CASSSSRDYTDTQYF.

This clonotype was observed many times. This rearrangement joins TRBV5-1 to TRBJ2-6; D gene uncertain. Trimming shortened V by 4 bases and J by 0 bases, and 5 bases separated the two germline ends. This CDR3 comprises 14 residues. Germline CDR1 SGHRS, CDR2 YFSETQ. The CDR3 protein is CASSLSSGANVLTF. The CDR3 nucleotides are TGCGCCAGCAGCCTGAGCTCTGGGGCCAACGTCCTGACTTTC.

This clonotype appeared many times. This chain uses TRBV20-1 with TRBJ1-2; D gene uncertain. From germline, CDR1 is DFQATT and CDR2 SNEGSKA (reference sequence). With 0 bases removed from V and 8 bases from J, the gap between germline ends came to 10 bases. This CDR3 region has 12 residues. The CDR3 loop reads CSARDSELGYTF. CDR3 nucleotides: TGCAGTGCTAGAGACAGTGAACTCGGCTACACCTTC.

In this sample, this clonotype turned up many times. V is TRBV12-5 and J is TRBJ1-1, with TRBD1 matching 8 bases. CDR1 and CDR2 from the germline V gene are LGHNT and FRNRAP. J lost 3 bases, V lost 3 bases, and 3 bases had no gene match. The CDR3 is 14 amino acids. The CDR3 here is CASGLGQGYTEAFF. The CDR3 nucleotides are TGTGCTAGTGGTTTAGGACAGGGTTACACTGAAGCTTTCTTT.

This clonotype was detected ten times or more. The chain carries TRBV6-1 and TRBJ1-6; no reliable D call. The CDR3 has 13 residues. Germline values: CDR1 MNHNS, CDR2 SASEGT. Trimming removed 0 bases from V and 9 bases from J, with 6 bases in between. The CDR3 here is CASSEALGSPLHF. The DNA of the CDR3 is TGTGCCAGCAGTGAAGCGCTAGGTTCACCCCTCCACTTT.

This clonotype was observed many times. This sequence joins TRBV7-3 and TRBJ2-5; tentatively, D is TRBD1 (6 bases). Per the germline V gene, CDR1 is SGHTA and CDR2 is FQGTGA. The CDR3 sequence is 15 residues long. Deletions cut 4 bases from V and 5 bases from J, with 17 bases between. The CDR3 bases are TGTGCCAGCAGCTCCACAGGGTGGCAGGGTGAGACCCAGTACTTC. Amino acids: CASSSTGWQGETQYF.

This clonotype was recorded many times. The rearrangement uses TRBV12-5 and TRBJ1-1; D call uncertain. The CDR3 length is 12 residues. With 3 bases removed from V and 8 bases from J, the gap between germline ends came to 10 bases. Per germline, CDR1 LGHNT and CDR2 FRNRAP. The DNA for the CDR3 is TGTGCTAGTGGTTTCGAACCCTCAGAAGCTTTCTTT. It codes for CASGFEPSEAFF.

The sample holds many counts of this clonotype. The rearrangement links TRBV5-1 to TRBJ2-7, with D possibly matching TRBD1 (6 bases). The CDR3 spans 15 residues. The ends were cut back, 0 bases at V and 0 bases at J, with 10 bases in the middle. Germline values: CDR1 SGHRS, CDR2 YFSETQ. As DNA, the CDR3 is TGCGCCAGCAGCTTGGGAACAGGGAACTCCTACGAGCAGTACTTC. This encodes CASSLGTGNSYEQYF.

As for this clonotype: Germline and junction disagree at one end, which may indicate a read error. J is TRBJ2-3 and V is TRBV7-2; D is possibly TRBD1 or TRBD2 (6 bases each). The CDR3 contains 13 residues. Germline V lookup: CDR1 SGHTA, CDR2 FQGNSA. CDR3 sequence (DNA): TGTGCCAACAGCTTGGGGGGCGGAGATACGCAGTATTTT. Protein: CANSLGGGDTQYF.

This clonotype came up many times. In DNA form, the CDR3 reads TGTGCCAGCAGCTTAGCCCTGACAGGGGGGGGAGAGACCCAGTACTTC. It specifies CASSLALTGGGETQYF. J is TRBJ2-5 and V is TRBV11-1; 9 bases line up with TRBD1. CDR1 SGHAT and CDR2 FQDESV come from the germline V gene (reference sequence). This CDR3 has 16 residues. Trimming removed 0 bases from V and 4 bases from J; junction bases left unmatched: 6. Drawing the rest from reference TRBV11-1 and TRBJ2-5, the complete variable domain is EAEVAQSPRYKITEKSQAVAFWCDPISGHATLYWYRQILGQGPELLVQFQDESVVDDSQLPKDRFSAERLKGVDSTLKIQPAELGDSAMYLCASSLALTGGGETQYFGPGTRLLVL.

This clonotype was detected ten times or more. This chain uses TRBV12-3 or TRBV12-4 with TRBJ1-4; D gene ambiguous. Trimming stripped 5 bases from V and 8 bases from J, with 15 bases between. The CDR3 length is 14 residues. This CDR3 is CASSQIGEGEKLFF. CDR3 in DNA: TGTGCCAGCAGTCAAATCGGGGAGGGAGAAAAACTGTTTTTT.

This clonotype was observed at least ten times. The V gene is TRBV7-2, the J gene TRBJ1-6, with D maybe TRBD1 (5 bases). V was trimmed by 4 bases and J by 7 bases, leaving 14 bases between them. The germline V gene encodes CDR1 SGHTA and CDR2 FQGNSA. The CDR3 covers 15 residues. The chain's CDR3 is CASSSRLGDNSPLHF. CDR3 nucleotide sequence: TGTGCCAGCAGCTCTCGGCTGGGGGACAATTCACCCCTCCACTTT.

This clonotype was picked up many times. The chain uses TRBV14 and TRBJ2-1; 7 bases fit TRBD1. Germline V CDR1 and CDR2: SGHDN, FVKESK. CDR3 size: 14 residues. J was trimmed by 9 bases and V by 4 bases; bases with no gene match: 9. CDR3 nucleotides: TGTGCCAGCAGCCGATTCGCGACAGGGTTTGAGCAGTTCTTC. Its protein is CASSRFATGFEQFF.

This clonotype was observed at least ten times. The V and J genes are TRBV12-3 or TRBV12-4 and TRBJ2-1; 7 nucleotides line up with TRBD2. The CDR3 covers 15 residues. J lost 6 bases, V lost 5 bases, and 10 bases had no gene match. In DNA form, the CDR3 reads TGTGCCAGCAGTCCCCAGGCGGGGGTGGTCAATGAGCAGTTCTTC. Translated, it gives CASSPQAGVVNEQFF.

This clonotype was seen ten or more times. The chain couples TRBV12-3 or TRBV12-4 to TRBJ1-1, with D perhaps matching TRBD1 (5 bases). This CDR3 is built from 13 residues. Trimming shortened V by 4 bases and J by 0 bases, and 6 bases separated the two germline ends. The CDR3: CASSSGMNTEAFF. The CDR3 nucleotides read TGTGCCAGCAGTTCAGGGATGAACACTGAAGCTTTCTTT.

This clonotype was seen ten or more times. This chain connects TRBV9 to TRBJ1-2, with D possibly TRBD1 on 6 matching bases. Trimming took 0 bases from V and 4 from J, leaving 13 bases between them. This CDR3 comprises 15 residues. From germline, CDR1 is SGDLS and CDR2 YYNGEE. CDR3 coding DNA: TGTGCCAGCAGCGTAGATGGGGGGCTTAGCTATGGCTACACCTTC. This codes for CASSVDGGLSYGYTF.

This clonotype was counted ten times or more. The chain employs TRBV12-3 or TRBV12-4 and TRBJ2-7; TRBD1 might be the D (6 bases). V dropped 5 bases and J dropped 6 bases, with 14 bases sitting between them. The CDR3 covers 13 residues. CDR3 nucleotides: TGTGCCAGCAGTGTCAGGGGCGCGGGCGAGCAGTACTTC. The encoded protein is CASSVRGAGEQYF.

A few counts support this clonotype. This chain links TRBV12-3 or TRBV12-4 with TRBJ2-3; D is uncertain. The CDR3 totals 13 residues. V dropped 1 base and J dropped 8 bases, with 10 bases sitting between them. The CDR3 reads CASSLGSARTQYF. In nucleotides, the CDR3 is TGTGCCAGCAGTTTAGGGTCTGCCCGTACGCAGTATTTT.

This clonotype was detected ten times or more. This rearrangement joins TRBV19 to TRBJ2-2; no firm D call. Trimming cost V 7 bases and J 5 bases, with 14 bases left between them. The germline V gene has CDR1 LNHDA and CDR2 SQIVND (reference sequence). The CDR3 sequence is 14 residues long. The DNA for the CDR3 is TGTGCCAGTATATCTACGGCGAGGACCGGGGAGCTGTTTTTT. Amino acids: CASISTARTGELFF.

This clonotype was seen repeatedly, ten times or more. The gene calls are TRBV29-1 and TRBJ2-1, with D maybe TRBD2 (5 bases). Germline V gene sequence: CDR1 SQVTM, CDR2 ANQGSEA. This CDR3 has 11 amino acids. The V end lost 7 bases, the J end lost 9 bases, and 13 bases lay between the germline ends. The CDR3 region is CSARTASEQFF. The CDR3 bases are TGCAGCGCAAGGACTGCCTCTGAGCAGTTCTTC.

In this sample, this clonotype turned up many times. J is TRBJ2-1 and V is TRBV11-2, with D hard to call. Germline V gene lookup returns CDR1 SGHAT and CDR2 FQNNGV. V was pared by 5 bases and J by 0 bases, with 11 bases between. CDR3 length: 15 residues. Here the CDR3 reads CASSLTSSSYNEQFF. The CDR3 DNA reads as TGTGCCAGCAGCCTTACATCGAGCTCCTACAATGAGCAGTTCTTC. Full variable domain (rest looked up from reference TRBV11-2 and TRBJ2-1): EAGVAQSPRYKIIEKRQSVAFWCNPISGHATLYWYQQILGQGPKLLIQFQNNGVVDDSQLPKDRFSAERLKGVDSTLKIQPAKLEDSAVYLCASSLTSSSYNEQFFGPGTRLTVL.

This clonotype has ten or more counts. The V gene is TRBV6-1, the J gene TRBJ2-7; maybe TRBD1 (6 bases). The germline V and J ends were trimmed by 5 bases and 3 bases, with 11 bases remaining between them. The CDR3 extends over 13 amino acids. CDR1 is MNHNS and CDR2 is SASEGT in the germline V gene. The CDR3 DNA sequence: TGTGCCAGCAGTAGTACACAGGGCTACGAGCAGTACTTC. Translated: CASSSTQGYEQYF.